The TCR beta chain under discussion was sequenced for a study of cytomegalovirus exposure and HLA in healthy donors. Findings of the study overall: Several of the most significant clusters were apparently associated with common viral pathogens in a later analysis.

Healthy bone marrow donors formed the donor group. The CDR3 is 14 amino acids. The germline V gene has CDR1 SGHRS and CDR2 YFSETQ. V dropped 1 base and J dropped 2 bases, with 9 bases sitting between them. Researchers ran the PCR with 60 Vbeta and 13 Jbeta primers. Sequencing used immunoSEQ multiplex PCR; TCRdb keeps in-frame clones, though not all of them. The sample has approximately 120,000 clones; around three quarters are singletons. With regard to this clone: Its cognate antigen is unknown.

The genes are TRBV5-1 and TRBJ1-1, with D possibly being TRBD1 (5 bases). Sequencing was performed on PBMCs. The sequence was collected from a woman aged 60 to 75 in good health and CMV-seropositive. Here the CDR3 reads CASSLRQTNTEAFF. The CDR3 DNA reads TGCGCCAGCAGCTTGCGACAGACCAACACTGAAGCTTTCTTT. Full variable domain (outside the CDR3, taken from reference TRBV5-1 and TRBJ1-1): KAGVTQTPRYLIKTRGQQVTLSCSPISGHRSVSWYQQTPGQGLQFLFEYFSETQRNKGNFPGRFSGRQFSNSRSEMNVSTLELGDSALYLCASSLRQTNTEAFFGQGTRLTVV.